This entry lists 14 T cell receptor beta chains sequenced from one sample in a study of T-cell memory formation after mild COVID-19. TCRdb re-called the 5' RACE reads through MiXCR, storing one row per CDR3 protein. This table holds about 210,000 distinct CDR3 sequences, around 30% found once. The sequenced sample was PBMCs or a T cell subset sorted from them (not recorded which). These receptors originate from an adult woman who had mild COVID-19 (a few samples of this study predate the infection). Cell type and time point are not known.

J is TRBJ1-2 and V is TRBV12-3 or TRBV12-4; possible D gene TRBD1, 6 bases. V was shortened by 6 bases and J by 2 bases, with 10 bases between the two germline ends. CDR3 size: 13 residues. DNA of the CDR3: TGTGCCAGCAGACTCACAGGGAACTATGGCTACACCTTC. It encodes CASRLTGNYGYTF.

V gene TRBV24-1 combines with J gene TRBJ2-3, with 10 bases fitting TRBD2. The CDR3 consists of 16 residues. CDR1 KGHDR and CDR2 SFDVKD come from the germline V gene. J lost 5 bases, V lost 4 bases, and 8 bases had no gene match. The CDR3 region has the DNA TGTGCCACCAGTGAGATTAGCGGGGGGCAGGGAGATACGCAGTATTTT. This sequence encodes CATSEISGGQGDTQYF.

This clonotype was seen a handful of times. The gene calls are TRBV7-9 and TRBJ1-1, with D possibly being TRBD1 (6 bases). Germline loops: CDR1 SEHNR, CDR2 FQNEAQ (reference sequence). V lost 1 base, J lost 4 bases, and 10 bases lay in between. There are 14 residues in the CDR3. This CDR3 reads CASSLVGGPTEAFF. The CDR3, as DNA: TGTGCCAGCAGCTTAGTTGGGGGGCCCACTGAAGCTTTCTTT. Full variable domain (missing parts from reference TRBV7-9 and TRBJ1-1): DTGVSQNPRHKITKRGQNVTFRCDPISEHNRLYWYRQTLGQGPEFLTYFQNEAQLEKSRLLSDRFSAERPKGSFSTLEIQRTEQGDSAMYLCASSLVGGPTEAFFGQGTRLTVV.

This clonotype came up a few times. V gene TRBV7-3 combines with J gene TRBJ2-3; a weak D match, TRBD2 (5 bases). This CDR3 has 15 residues. Trimming removed 4 bases at V and 0 bases at J, with 11 bases between. Germline V CDR1 and CDR2: SGHTA, FQGTGA. The CDR3 spells CASSSPGSSTDTQYF. DNA for the CDR3: TGTGCCAGCAGCTCCCCGGGGTCTAGCACAGATACGCAGTATTTT.

V is TRBV18 and J is TRBJ2-3, with 10 bases fitting TRBD1. The CDR3 runs 15 residues. Germline assignment: CDR1 KGHSH and CDR2 LQKENI. With V trimmed by 3 bases and J by 4 bases, 4 bases remained unmatched. The CDR3 DNA reads TGTGCCAGCTCACCGACAGGGGGCCCGTCAGATACGCAGTATTTT. Protein sequence: CASSPTGGPSDTQYF.

The rearrangement uses TRBV6-1 and TRBJ2-5, with D possibly TRBD1 on 6 matching bases. CDR1 is MNHNS, CDR2 SASEGT, per germline. Trimming removed 6 bases from V and 0 bases from J, with 14 bases in between. The CDR3 spans 15 residues. CDR3: CASRSGDQYQETQYF. Written as DNA, the CDR3 is TGTGCCAGCAGGTCAGGGGACCAGTACCAAGAGACCCAGTACTTC.

The sample holds a few counts of this clonotype. The rearrangement links TRBV7-2 to TRBJ2-1; D may correspond to TRBD1 or TRBD2 (5 bases each). V shed 0 bases and J shed 4 bases, with 10 bases lying between them. CDR1 is SGHTA and CDR2 is FQGNSA in the germline V gene. CDR3 length: 15 residues. In nucleotides, the CDR3 is TGTGCCAGCAGCTTAGCGGGGGTGGCGTACAATGAGCAGTTCTTC. Protein: CASSLAGVAYNEQFF.

Only a few counts were recorded for this clonotype. The V gene is TRBV7-6, the J gene TRBJ2-3; 7 bases are a match to TRBD1. This CDR3 region has 15 residues. Trimming took 6 bases from V and 3 from J; bases not matched to a gene: 9. In germline, CDR1 is SGHVS, CDR2 FNYEAQ. The CDR3 protein is CASSLLGGQTDTQYF. CDR3 DNA sequence: TGTGCCAGCAGTCTCCTAGGGGGCCAGACAGATACGCAGTATTTT.

The rearrangement joins TRBV30 to TRBJ2-7; no clear D. Trimming removed 3 bases at V and 0 bases at J, with 9 bases between. This CDR3 has 13 residues. Germline V gene data show CDR1 as GTSNPN and CDR2 as SVGIG (reference sequence). CDR3 sequence reads: CAWRRLDSYEQYF. Written as DNA, the CDR3 is TGTGCCTGGAGGCGGTTAGACTCCTACGAGCAGTACTTC. Drawing the rest from reference TRBV30 and TRBJ2-7, the complete variable domain is SQTIHQWPATLVQPVGSPLSLECTVEGTSNPNLYWYRQAAGRGLQLLFYSVGIGQISSEVPQNLSASRPQDRQFILSSKKLLLSDSGFYLCAWRRLDSYEQYFGPGTRLTVT.

This clonotype was picked up one time. The chain employs TRBV7-9 and TRBJ2-1, with 8 bases that match TRBD2. CDR3 length: 16 residues. Germline-derived CDR1 and CDR2 are SEHNR and FQNEAQ (reference sequence). With V trimmed by 4 bases and J by 8 bases, 13 bases remained unmatched. CDR3 loop: CASSSGPGTSLDEQFF. The CDR3 nucleotides are TGTGCCAGCAGCTCGGGGCCCGGGACTAGTCTGGATGAGCAGTTCTTC.

Ten or more counts support this clonotype. V usage is TRBV5-1 and J usage is TRBJ1-1, with a tentative D call TRBD1 (5 bases). Trimming took off 4 bases at V and 1 base at J, with 11 bases between the two ends. Germline loops: CDR1 SGHRS, CDR2 YFSETQ. CDR3 length: 14 amino acids. CDR3 sequence: CASSPGTANTEAFF. For the CDR3, the DNA is TGCGCCAGCAGCCCCGGGACGGCGAACACTGAAGCTTTCTTT.

The chain recombines TRBV25-1 with TRBJ2-5; 10 bases fit TRBD1. Germline loops: CDR1 MGHDK, CDR2 SYGVNS. V lost 6 bases to trimming and J lost 1 base; unmatched junction nucleotides: 2. CDR3 length equals 14 residues. The CDR3: CASRGQGTQETQYF. The CDR3 nucleotides are TGTGCCAGCAGGGGACAGGGGACCCAAGAGACCCAGTACTTC.

The chain recombines TRBV7-9 with TRBJ1-2, with a tentative D call TRBD1 (6 bases). CDR1 and CDR2 (germline): SEHNR, FQNEAQ (reference sequence). CDR3 length: 14 residues. V was cut by 3 bases and J by 3 bases, with 11 bases left in between. The CDR3 nucleotides are TGTGCCAGCAGCTTTGGGGGGGCCGACTATGGCTACACCTTC. Translated: CASSFGGADYGYTF.

The gene calls are TRBV10-3 and TRBJ1-2, with a tentative D call TRBD1 (6 bases). Looked up from germline, CDR1 is ENHRY and CDR2 is SYGVKD. Trimming removed 4 bases at V and 2 bases at J, with 11 bases between. The CDR3 covers 14 residues. The CDR3 here is CAISGRQDNYGYTF. The CDR3 coding sequence is TGTGCCATCAGTGGAAGACAGGACAACTATGGCTACACCTTC.